The clone carrying this T cell receptor beta chain has just a few counts. The antigen is not known. Time point reported: persistent/refractory GD, antithyroid drugs over 5 years with positive TRAb. After RNA was extracted from PBMCs, the TCR library was made from it. EDTA tubes were used for drawing around 9 milliliters of peripheral blood. CDR3 length: 15 residues. V lost 5 bases and J lost 6; bases outside the gene matches: 13. CDR1 SEHNR and CDR2 FQNEAQ come from the germline V gene (reference sequence). The sample belongs to a study of regulatory T cells in long-lasting Graves disease. Study-wide results and limits: Persistent disease preferred TRBV28, TRBJ1-2 and TRBJ2-5.

Construction of TCR beta libraries relied on iRepertoire HTBI primers and on Arm-PCR targeting CDR3 regions. TCRdb re-called the multiplex PCR reads through MiXCR, storing one row per CDR3 protein. The sample lists hundreds of thousands of distinct CDR3 sequences, less than 25% occurring once. The sequence was obtained from a female donor with Graves disease. V and J are TRBV7-9 and TRBJ2-7, with 7 bases fitting TRBD2. The sample was peripheral blood mononuclear cells (PBMCs), taken when the disease was refractory, from a patient treated with antithyroid drugs. CDR3 sequence (DNA): TGTGCCAGCAGCCTATTAGATAGCGGGCTGGGCGAGCAGTACTTC. It specifies CASSLLDSGLGEQYF.